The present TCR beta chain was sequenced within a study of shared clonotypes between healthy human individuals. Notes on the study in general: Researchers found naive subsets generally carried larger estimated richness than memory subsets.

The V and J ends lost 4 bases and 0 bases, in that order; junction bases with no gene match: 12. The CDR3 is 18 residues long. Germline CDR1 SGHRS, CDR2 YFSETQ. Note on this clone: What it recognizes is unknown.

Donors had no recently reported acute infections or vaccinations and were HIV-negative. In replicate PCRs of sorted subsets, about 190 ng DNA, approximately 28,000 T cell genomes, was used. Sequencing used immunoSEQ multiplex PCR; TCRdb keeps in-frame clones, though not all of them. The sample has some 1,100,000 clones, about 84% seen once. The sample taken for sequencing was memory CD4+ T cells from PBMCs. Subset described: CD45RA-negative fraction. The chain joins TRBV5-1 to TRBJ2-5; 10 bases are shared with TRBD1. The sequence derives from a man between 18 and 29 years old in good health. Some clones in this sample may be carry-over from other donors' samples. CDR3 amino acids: CASSAGTGVPGYQETQYF. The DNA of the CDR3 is TGCGCCAGCAGCGCCGGGACAGGGGTCCCCGGGTACCAAGAGACCCAGTACTTC.